Below are 14 T cell receptor beta chains sequenced from a single sample in a study of shared clonotypes between healthy human individuals. The assay was immunoSEQ multiplex PCR, and TCRdb's table has in-frame clones only and misses some. The sample records 2 million to 2.5 million clones, around 95% being singletons. Sequencing was done on a sample of naive CD4+ T cells sorted from blood. Noted subset: CD45RA+ positively selected. Every receptor here comes from a man aged 18-30 years in good health.

This clone was counted once. This sequence joins TRBV7-2 and TRBJ2-6; D not resolved. Germline CDR1 is SGHTA and CDR2 is FQGNSA. CDR3 length: 13 amino acids. With 11 bases removed from V and 0 bases from J, the gap between germline ends came to 8 bases. CDR3 sequence reads: CAGELSGANVLTF. In nucleotides, the CDR3 is TGTGCCGGGGAACTCTCTGGGGCCAACGTCCTGACTTTC.

The chain joins TRBV11-2 to TRBJ1-4, with a possible D match to TRBD1 (5 bases). In germline, CDR1 is SGHAT, CDR2 FQNNGV. The CDR3 runs 15 residues. V lost 5 bases and J lost 8, with 18 bases in between. DNA for the CDR3: TGTGCCAGCAGCCCCACGGGGCGGCGGGAGGAAAAACTGTTTTTT. This sequence encodes CASSPTGRREEKLFF.

The chain links TRBV6-1 to TRBJ2-7; D is perhaps TRBD1 (6 bases). V was shortened by 1 base and J by 2 bases, with 12 bases between the two germline ends. CDR3 length: 15 amino acids. Germline CDR1 reads MNHNS; CDR2 reads SASEGT. CDR3 residues: CASSEVYWTAYEQYF. For the CDR3, the DNA is TGTGCCAGCAGTGAAGTGTATTGGACAGCCTACGAGCAGTACTTC.

This sequence joins TRBV21-1 and TRBJ2-7; the table's D gene call, TRBD1, was not cross checked with the DNA. TRBV21-1 is described as a pseudogene. The CDR3 contains 17 residues. CDR3 amino acids: CASSKEQGSSVSYEQYF. The CDR3 DNA reads TGTGCCAGCAGCAAAGAACAGGGCAGCTCCGTCTCCTACGAGCAGTACTTC.

This clone has just a few counts. V gene TRBV4-2 combines with J gene TRBJ1-6; D not certain. This CDR3 comprises 14 residues. The germline gives CDR1 LGHNA, CDR2 YNFKEQ. Trimming pared 4 bases from V and 10 bases from J, leaving 14 bases between. The CDR3 DNA reads as TGTGCCAGCAGCCCAGATATGGGGAGCTCACCCCTCCACTTT. Its translation is CASSPDMGSSPLHF.

This chain links TRBV2 with TRBJ2-7; 13 positions agree with TRBD2. The V and J ends lost 2 bases and 3 bases, in that order; junction bases with no gene match: 10. Germline V gene lookup returns CDR1 SNHLY and CDR2 FYNNEI. The CDR3 length is 18 residues. This CDR3 reads CASSESPWTSGGLYEQYF. CDR3 DNA: TGTGCCAGCAGTGAATCCCCCTGGACTAGCGGGGGACTCTACGAGCAGTACTTC. The whole variable domain, remainder taken from reference TRBV2 and TRBJ2-7, is EPEVTQTPSHQVTQMGQEVILRCVPISNHLYFYWYRQILGQKVEFLVSFYNNEISEKSEIFDDQFSVERPDGSNFTLKIRSTKLEDSAMYFCASSESPWTSGGLYEQYFGPGTRLTVT.

CDR3 nucleotide sequence: TGCGCCAGCAGTGAGTCCGGAGCGGCCGCCTACAATGAGCAGTTCTTC. It specifies CASSESGAAAYNEQFF. V and J are TRBV10-1 and TRBJ2-1, with D maybe TRBD2 (5 bases). The CDR3 is 16 amino acids. V was pared by 0 bases and J by 2 bases, with 11 bases between. Germline lookup yields CDR1 WNHNN and CDR2 SYGVQD (reference sequence).

The chain recombines TRBV6-5 with TRBJ1-5; 9 nucleotides align to TRBD1. With 0 bases clipped from V and 7 bases from J, the junction kept 4 bases outside the gene matches. The CDR3 has 15 residues. The germline CDR1 and CDR2 sequences are MNHEY and SVGAGI. The CDR3 here is CASSYSRTGEQPQHF. CDR3 bases: TGTGCCAGCAGTTACTCGCGGACAGGGGAGCAGCCCCAGCATTTT.

The chain couples TRBV5-5 to TRBJ2-7; 9 nucleotides align to TRBD1. CDR3 length: 15 residues. V trimming: 6 bases; J trimming: 2 bases; junction bases outside the gene matches: 9. Per the germline V gene, CDR1 is SGHKS and CDR2 is YYEKEE (reference sequence). CDR3 protein: CASNFGTGTPYEQYF. Here the CDR3 DNA reads TGTGCCAGCAACTTCGGGACAGGGACGCCCTACGAGCAGTACTTC.

Points on this clone: The sample carries other DNA sequences with the same CDR3. The chain couples TRBV28 to TRBJ1-1; D ambiguous. In germline, CDR1 is MDHEN, CDR2 SYDVKM. Trimming stripped 5 bases from V and 3 bases from J, with 7 bases between. The CDR3 is 12 amino acids. As DNA, the CDR3 is TGTGCCAGCAGTCCCGGGTACACTGAAGCTTTCTTT. Protein sequence: CASSPGYTEAFF.

The CDR3 nucleotides read TGTGCCATCAGTGATACAGGAGTTTACGAGCAGTACTTC. It yields the protein CAISDTGVYEQYF. The chain recombines TRBV10-3 with TRBJ2-7, with a tentative D call TRBD1 (5 bases). Germline V gene sequence: CDR1 ENHRY, CDR2 SYGVKD. The V end was cut by 3 bases, the J end by 4 bases, with 10 bases between. This CDR3 has 13 residues.

With respect to this clone: The same CDR3 arises from other DNA sequences in this sample as well. CDR3 region: CASSILAGDSPLHF. The CDR3 DNA sequence: TGTGCCAGTAGTATATTGGCAGGGGATTCACCCCTCCACTTT. The rearrangement links TRBV19 to TRBJ1-6; the D gene is possibly TRBD1 (6 bases). Germline assignment: CDR1 LNHDA and CDR2 SQIVND (reference sequence). The CDR3 has 14 residues. V dropped 2 bases and J dropped 8 bases, with 10 bases sitting between them.

With respect to this clone: Other DNA sequences from this sample encode an identical CDR3 as well. This chain uses TRBV6-6 with TRBJ2-5; 9 bases align to TRBD2. In germline, CDR1 is MNHNY, CDR2 SVGAGI (reference sequence). V trimming: 0 bases; J trimming: 1 base; junction bases outside the gene matches: 0. CDR3 length: 15 residues. The CDR3 sequence: CASSYSTSGQETQYF. The DNA of the CDR3 is TGTGCCAGCAGTTACTCGACTAGCGGCCAAGAGACCCAGTACTTC.

This clone showed up just once. The chain links TRBV28 to TRBJ2-5; 11 bases are a match to TRBD2. From germline, CDR1 is MDHEN and CDR2 SYDVKM. The junction had 3 bases not matched to a gene; V was cut back by 6 bases and J by 3 bases. The CDR3 is 14 amino acids. DNA for the CDR3: TGTGCCAGCAGAGTTAGCGGGGGGGAAGAGACCCAGTACTTC. Protein product: CASRVSGGEETQYF.